Listed here are 18 T cell receptor beta chains from one sample, sequenced in a study of CXCR3-negative and CXCR3-positive naive CD8 T cells. Study conclusions and caveats: Naive cells that were CXCR3-positive had more hydrophobic TRB CDR3s (compared with CXCR3-negative naive cells).

These receptors' antigens are unknown. Libraries of TRB cDNA were made by 5' RACE and carried UMIs. TCRdb processed the 5' RACE reads again and assigns one entry to each CDR3 protein, with no DNA. This listing includes about 90,000 distinct CDR3 sequences. Material: naive CXCR3+ CD8+ T cells from blood. Subset denoted: CD45RO-CCR7+CD27+CD95- naive CD8+ T cells expressing CXCR3 (TNR3+). These receptors came from a human donor in good health. Some clones in this sample may be carry-over from other donors' samples.

The V gene is TRBV11-2, the J gene TRBJ2-7; with no DNA, the TCRdb D assignment of TRBD1 cannot be verified. The germline V gene encodes CDR1 SGHAT and CDR2 FQNNGV. There are 12 residues in the CDR3. The CDR3 loop reads CASSSRGYEQYF.

This chain connects TRBV13 to TRBJ2-1; TCRdb proposes TRBD2, but this gene call is untestable without DNA. This CDR3 spans 17 amino acids. CDR1 is PRHDT and CDR2 is FYEKMQ in the germline V gene (reference sequence). CDR3 region: CASSLGRGRHSYNEQFF.

The chain has TRBV14 and TRBJ2-5; the TCRdb D gene call, TRBD1, has no DNA to confirm it. This CDR3 has 14 amino acids. Germline assignment: CDR1 SGHDN and CDR2 FVKESK. The CDR3: CASSRHRGGETQYF.

V gene TRBV10-3 combines with J gene TRBJ2-1. The CDR3 is 15 amino acids. Germline assignment: CDR1 ENHRY and CDR2 SYGVKD. CDR3: CAISEDSSSYNEQFF.

The J gene is TRBJ2-3, the V gene TRBV29-1; with no DNA, the TCRdb D assignment of TRBD1 cannot be verified. CDR1 and CDR2 from the germline V gene are SQVTM and ANQGSEA. CDR3 length: 14 residues. CDR3 residues: CSVLDPGGTDTQYF.

The gene calls are TRBV29-1 and TRBJ2-1; lacking DNA, the TRBD2 call made by TCRdb goes unchecked. The CDR3 covers 14 residues. Germline CDR1 is SQVTM and CDR2 is ANQGSEA. The CDR3 loop reads CTGTSGSSYNEQFF.

The rearrangement links TRBV25-1 to TRBJ2-1; absent DNA, TCRdb's TRBD1 call cannot be checked. Germline assignment: CDR1 MGHDK and CDR2 SYGVNS. This CDR3 region has 17 residues. The CDR3 region is CASSEYFRDNLYNEQFF.

The rearrangement links TRBV4-1 to TRBJ2-3; the D gene TCRdb calls, TRBD1, cannot be checked with no DNA. CDR3 length: 18 amino acids. Germline V gene sequence: CDR1 MGHRA, CDR2 YSYEKL. The CDR3: CASSQGSSGGRGTDTQYF.

The genes are TRBV12-3 or TRBV12-4 and TRBJ2-7. The CDR3 extends over 13 amino acids. CDR3: CASSLAPTYEQYF.

The chain couples TRBV23-1 to TRBJ2-1; TCRdb returns TRBD2, unconfirmable since there is no DNA. TRBV23-1 qualifies as an ORF whose function is uncertain. This CDR3 has 16 amino acids. This CDR3 is CASVRRRLAVHVEQFF.

This chain connects TRBV27 to TRBJ2-3. The CDR3 consists of 15 residues. The V gene's germline CDR1 is MNHEY and CDR2 SMNVEV (reference sequence). The CDR3 reads CASSPYLSTTDTQYF.

This chain links TRBV19 with TRBJ2-7; TCRdb's D call of TRBD1 is untestable without DNA. The CDR3 is made up of 16 amino acids. Germline V gene sequence: CDR1 LNHDA, CDR2 SQIVND (reference sequence). Here the CDR3 reads CASSMGSGEKTYEQYF.

V usage is TRBV7-9 and J usage is TRBJ2-3; without DNA, the TCRdb call of TRBD2 cannot be checked. Germline CDR1 SEHNR, CDR2 FQNEAQ (reference sequence). The CDR3 is made up of 16 amino acids. The chain's CDR3 is CASSLLASGDTDTQYF. Variable domain in full (rest from reference TRBV7-9 and TRBJ2-3): DTGVSQNPRHKITKRGQNVTFRCDPISEHNRLYWYRQTLGQGPEFLTYFQNEAQLEKSRLLSDRFSAERPKGSFSTLEIQRTEQGDSAMYLCASSLLASGDTDTQYFGPGTRLTVL.

This chain joins TRBV4-1 and TRBJ2-1. CDR1 and CDR2 (germline): MGHRA, YSYEKL. The CDR3 runs 11 residues. This CDR3 reads CASSQYNEQFF.

V gene TRBV7-8 combines with J gene TRBJ2-5; TCRdb lists TRBD2, though no DNA is available to test this call. Germline CDR1 SGHVS, CDR2 FQNEAQ. This CDR3 is built from 15 residues. The CDR3 spells CASSLAIKGPETQYF.

The chain is built from TRBV7-9 and TRBJ2-2. Germline V gene sequence: CDR1 SEHNR, CDR2 FQNEAQ (reference sequence). The length of the CDR3 is 12 residues. The chain's CDR3 is CASSLNPGELFF.

The chain couples TRBV28 to TRBJ2-7. Germline values: CDR1 MDHEN, CDR2 SYDVKM. CDR3 length equals 13 residues. The CDR3 reads CASSTMYTYEQYF.

This chain connects TRBV23-1 to TRBJ2-3; TCRdb outputs TRBD2, but without DNA this stays unchecked. TRBV23-1 is noted as an ORF with a role that remains uncertain. CDR3 size: 16 residues. CDR3 residues: CASSHTNSGRTDTQYF.